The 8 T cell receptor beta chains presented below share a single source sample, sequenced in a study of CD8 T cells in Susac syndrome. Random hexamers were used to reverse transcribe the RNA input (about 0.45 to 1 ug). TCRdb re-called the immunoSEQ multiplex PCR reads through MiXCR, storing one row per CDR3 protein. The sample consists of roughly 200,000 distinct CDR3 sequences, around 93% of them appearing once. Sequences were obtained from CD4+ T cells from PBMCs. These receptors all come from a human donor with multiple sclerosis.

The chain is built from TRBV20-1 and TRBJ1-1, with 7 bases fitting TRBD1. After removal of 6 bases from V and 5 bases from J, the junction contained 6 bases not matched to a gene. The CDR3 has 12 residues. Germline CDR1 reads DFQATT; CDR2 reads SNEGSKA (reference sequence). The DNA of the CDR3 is TGCAGTGCCCGCAGGGGGAGTACTGAAGCTTTCTTT. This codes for CSARRGSTEAFF.

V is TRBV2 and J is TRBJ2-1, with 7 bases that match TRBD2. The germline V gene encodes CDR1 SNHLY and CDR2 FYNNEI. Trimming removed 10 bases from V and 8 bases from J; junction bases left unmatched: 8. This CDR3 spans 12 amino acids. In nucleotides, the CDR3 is TGTGCCACCGCGCGGGGGATACATGAGCAGTTCTTC. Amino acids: CATARGIHEQFF.

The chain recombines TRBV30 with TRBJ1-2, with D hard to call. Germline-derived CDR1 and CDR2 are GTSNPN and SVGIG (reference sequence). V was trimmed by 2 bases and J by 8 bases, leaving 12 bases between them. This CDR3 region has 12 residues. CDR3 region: CAWSIGRYGYTF. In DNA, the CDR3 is TGTGCCTGGAGTATCGGGAGATACGGCTACACCTTC.

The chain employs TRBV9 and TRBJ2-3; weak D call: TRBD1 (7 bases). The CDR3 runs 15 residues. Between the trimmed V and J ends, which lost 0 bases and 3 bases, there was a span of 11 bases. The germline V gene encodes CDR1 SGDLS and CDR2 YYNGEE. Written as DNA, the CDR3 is TGTGCCAGCAGCGTAGACCAGGGGGGTACAGATACGCAGTATTTT. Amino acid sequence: CASSVDQGGTDTQYF.

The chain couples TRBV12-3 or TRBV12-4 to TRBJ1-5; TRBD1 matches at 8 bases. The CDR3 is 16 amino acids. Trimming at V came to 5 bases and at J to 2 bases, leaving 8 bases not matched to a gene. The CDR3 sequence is CASSTGQGPGNQPQHF. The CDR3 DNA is TGTGCCAGCAGTACCGGACAGGGACCGGGCAATCAGCCCCAGCATTTT.

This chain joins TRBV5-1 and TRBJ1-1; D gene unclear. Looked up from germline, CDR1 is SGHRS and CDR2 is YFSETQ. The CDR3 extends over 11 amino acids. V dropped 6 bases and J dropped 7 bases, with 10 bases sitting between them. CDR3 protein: CASNREGEAFF. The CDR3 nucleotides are TGCGCCAGCAACCGGGAGGGTGAAGCTTTCTTT. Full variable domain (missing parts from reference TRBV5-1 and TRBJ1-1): KAGVTQTPRYLIKTRGQQVTLSCSPISGHRSVSWYQQTPGQGLQFLFEYFSETQRNKGNFPGRFSGRQFSNSRSEMNVSTLELGDSALYLCASNREGEAFFGQGTRLTVV.

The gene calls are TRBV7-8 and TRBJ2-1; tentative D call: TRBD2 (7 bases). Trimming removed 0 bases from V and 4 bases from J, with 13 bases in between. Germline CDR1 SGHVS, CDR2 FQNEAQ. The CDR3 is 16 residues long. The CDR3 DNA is TGTGCCAGCAGCTTAGCGGGGGGGCGGCGTTACAATGAGCAGTTCTTC. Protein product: CASSLAGGRRYNEQFF.

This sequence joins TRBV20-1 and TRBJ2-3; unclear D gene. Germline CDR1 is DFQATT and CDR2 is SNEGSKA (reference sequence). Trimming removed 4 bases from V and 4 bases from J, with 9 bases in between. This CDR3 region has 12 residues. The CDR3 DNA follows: TGCAGTGCTAACGGAGTTTCAGATACGCAGTATTTT. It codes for CSANGVSDTQYF.